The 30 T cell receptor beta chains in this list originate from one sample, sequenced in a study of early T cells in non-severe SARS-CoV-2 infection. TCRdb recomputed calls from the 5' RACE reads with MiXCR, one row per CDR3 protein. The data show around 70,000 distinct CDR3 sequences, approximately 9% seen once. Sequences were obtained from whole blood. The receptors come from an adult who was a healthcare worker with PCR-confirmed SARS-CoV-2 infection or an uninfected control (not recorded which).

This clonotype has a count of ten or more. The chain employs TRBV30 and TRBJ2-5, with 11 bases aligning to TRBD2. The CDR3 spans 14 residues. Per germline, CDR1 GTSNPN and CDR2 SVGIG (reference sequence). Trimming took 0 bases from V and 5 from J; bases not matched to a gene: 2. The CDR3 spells CAWSVIAGGETQYF. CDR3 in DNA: TGTGCCTGGAGTGTAATAGCGGGAGGGGAGACCCAGTACTTC.

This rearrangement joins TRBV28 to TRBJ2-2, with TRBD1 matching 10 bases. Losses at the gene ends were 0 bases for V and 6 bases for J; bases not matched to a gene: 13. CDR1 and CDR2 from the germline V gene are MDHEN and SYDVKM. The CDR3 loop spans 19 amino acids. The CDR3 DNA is TGTGCCAGCAGTTTATGGGCCCTACGGGACAGGGGCCGATCCGGGGAGCTGTTTTTT. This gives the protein CASSLWALRDRGRSGELFF.

The CDR3, as DNA: TGTGCCAGCAGCTTGCGACTAGCGGGAATGGGCGAGCAGTACTTC. Its translation is CASSLRLAGMGEQYF. The chain couples TRBV7-6 to TRBJ2-7; 11 positions match TRBD2. V dropped 3 bases and J dropped 6; count of bases not matched to a gene: 7. Germline CDR1 is SGHVS and CDR2 is FNYEAQ. This CDR3 spans 15 amino acids.

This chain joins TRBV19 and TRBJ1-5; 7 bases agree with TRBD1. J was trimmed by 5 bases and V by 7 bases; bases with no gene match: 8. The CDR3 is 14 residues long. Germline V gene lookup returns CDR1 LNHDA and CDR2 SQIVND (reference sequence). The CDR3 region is CASNLGQTDQPQHF. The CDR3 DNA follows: TGTGCCAGTAATCTGGGACAGACCGATCAGCCCCAGCATTTT. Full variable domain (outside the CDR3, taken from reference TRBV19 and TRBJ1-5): DGGITQSPKYLFRKEGQNVTLSCEQNLNHDAMYWYRQDPGQGLRLIYYSQIVNDFQKGDIAEGYSVSREKKESFPLTVTSAQKNPTAFYLCASNLGQTDQPQHFGDGTRLSIL.

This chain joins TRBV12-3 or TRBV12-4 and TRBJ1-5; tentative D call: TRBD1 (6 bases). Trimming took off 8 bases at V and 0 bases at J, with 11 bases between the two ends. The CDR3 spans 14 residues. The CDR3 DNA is TGTGCCAGCGGATGGACAGATAGCAATCAGCCCCAGCATTTT. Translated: CASGWTDSNQPQHF.

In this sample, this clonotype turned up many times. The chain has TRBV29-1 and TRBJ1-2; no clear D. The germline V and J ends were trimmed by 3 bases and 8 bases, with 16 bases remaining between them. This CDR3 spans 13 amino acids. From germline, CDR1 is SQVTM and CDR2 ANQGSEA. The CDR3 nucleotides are TGCAGCGTTGAGCGGTTAGCGGCTGGGGGCTACACCTTC. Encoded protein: CSVERLAAGGYTF. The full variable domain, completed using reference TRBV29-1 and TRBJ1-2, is SAVISQKPSRDICQRGTSLTIQCQVDSQVTMMFWYRQQPGQSLTLIATANQGSEATYESGFVIDKFPISRPNLTFSTLTVSNMSPEDSSIYLCSVERLAAGGYTFGSGTRLTVV.

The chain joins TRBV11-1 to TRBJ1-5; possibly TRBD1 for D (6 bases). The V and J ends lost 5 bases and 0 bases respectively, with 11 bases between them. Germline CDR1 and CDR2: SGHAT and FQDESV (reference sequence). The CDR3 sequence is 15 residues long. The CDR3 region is CASSTGTASNQPQHF. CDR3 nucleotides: TGTGCCAGCAGCACAGGGACGGCTAGCAATCAGCCCCAGCATTTT.

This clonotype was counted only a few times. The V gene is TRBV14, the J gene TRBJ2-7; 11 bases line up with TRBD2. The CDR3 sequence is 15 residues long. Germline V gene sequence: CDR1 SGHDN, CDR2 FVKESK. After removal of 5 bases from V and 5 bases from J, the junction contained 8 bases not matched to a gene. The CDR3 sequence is CASSGRLAGGNEQYF. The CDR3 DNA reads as TGTGCCAGCAGCGGCCGGCTAGCGGGAGGTAACGAGCAGTACTTC.

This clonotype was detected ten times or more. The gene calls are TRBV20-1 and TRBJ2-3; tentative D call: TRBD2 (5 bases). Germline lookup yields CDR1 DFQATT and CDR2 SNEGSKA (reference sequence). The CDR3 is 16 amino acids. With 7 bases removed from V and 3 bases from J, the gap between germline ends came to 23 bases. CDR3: CSVPARIAFLTDTQYF. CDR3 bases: TGCAGTGTGCCCGCGCGGATAGCGTTCCTAACAGATACGCAGTATTTT.

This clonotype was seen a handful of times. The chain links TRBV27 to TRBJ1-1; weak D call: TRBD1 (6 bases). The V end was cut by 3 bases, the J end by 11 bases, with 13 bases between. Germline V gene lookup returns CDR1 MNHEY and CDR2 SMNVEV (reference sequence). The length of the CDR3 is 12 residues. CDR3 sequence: CASSFSTGNAFF. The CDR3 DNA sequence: TGTGCCAGCAGTTTCTCGACAGGTAACGCTTTCTTT.

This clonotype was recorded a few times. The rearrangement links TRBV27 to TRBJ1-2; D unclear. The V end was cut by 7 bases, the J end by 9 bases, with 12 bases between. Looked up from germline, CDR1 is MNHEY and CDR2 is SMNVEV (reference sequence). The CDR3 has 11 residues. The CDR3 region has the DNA TGTGCCAGCAATAGGACGGCCAGCTACACCTTC. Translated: CASNRTASYTF.

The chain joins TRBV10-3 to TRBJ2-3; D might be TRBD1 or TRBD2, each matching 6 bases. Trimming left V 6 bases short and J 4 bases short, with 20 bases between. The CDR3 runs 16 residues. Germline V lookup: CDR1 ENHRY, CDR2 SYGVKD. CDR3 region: CAIRDPSGGWADTQYF. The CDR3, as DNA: TGTGCCATCAGGGACCCCTCCGGGGGCTGGGCAGATACGCAGTATTTT.

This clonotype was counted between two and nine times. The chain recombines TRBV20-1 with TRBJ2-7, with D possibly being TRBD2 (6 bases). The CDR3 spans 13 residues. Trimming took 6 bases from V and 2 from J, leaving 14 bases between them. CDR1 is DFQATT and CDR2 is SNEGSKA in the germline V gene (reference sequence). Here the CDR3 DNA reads TGCAGTGCCCCTCGGGACTCCGCCTACGAGCAGTACTTC. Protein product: CSAPRDSAYEQYF.

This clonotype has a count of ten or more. DNA for the CDR3: TGTGCCAGCAGTCTAGGACTAGCCTCAGAGACCCAGTACTTC. Residues: CASSLGLASETQYF. The chain links TRBV7-3 to TRBJ2-5; 8 nucleotides match TRBD2. V shed 6 bases and J 4 bases; nucleotides not matched to a gene: 7. The CDR3 is 14 residues long. Per germline, CDR1 SGHTA and CDR2 FQGTGA.

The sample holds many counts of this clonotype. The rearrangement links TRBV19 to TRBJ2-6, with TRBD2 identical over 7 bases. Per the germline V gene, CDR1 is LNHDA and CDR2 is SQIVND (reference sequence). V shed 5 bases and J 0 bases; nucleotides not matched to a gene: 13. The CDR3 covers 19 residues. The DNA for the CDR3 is TGTGCCAGTAGTGTACCCGGGACTACTCCCTCCTCTGGGGCCAACGTCCTGACTTTC. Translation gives CASSVPGTTPSSGANVLTF.

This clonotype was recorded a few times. The CDR3 loop reads CSVVGQLGNEQYF. DNA of the CDR3: TGCAGCGTTGTGGGACAGCTGGGTAACGAGCAGTACTTC. The gene calls are TRBV29-1 and TRBJ2-7, with TRBD1 identical over 7 bases. The germline gives CDR1 SQVTM, CDR2 ANQGSEA. The CDR3 has 13 amino acids. V lost 4 bases, J lost 5 bases, and 8 bases stayed unmatched.

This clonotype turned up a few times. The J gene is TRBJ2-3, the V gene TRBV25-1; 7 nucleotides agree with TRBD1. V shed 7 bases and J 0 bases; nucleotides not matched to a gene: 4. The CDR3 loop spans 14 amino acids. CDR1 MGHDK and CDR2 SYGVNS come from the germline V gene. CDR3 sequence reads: CASTRQGSTDTQYF. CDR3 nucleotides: TGTGCCAGCACCAGACAGGGTAGCACAGATACGCAGTATTTT.

The CDR3 loop is CASSGPGGNTIYF. In DNA, the CDR3 is TGTGCCAGCAGCGGGCCCGGAGGAAACACCATATATTTT. The chain carries TRBV6-6 and TRBJ1-3; no clear D gene. The V end lost 6 bases, the J end lost 4 bases, and 10 bases lay between the germline ends. The CDR3 extends over 13 amino acids. The germline V gene has CDR1 MNHNY and CDR2 SVGAGI (reference sequence).

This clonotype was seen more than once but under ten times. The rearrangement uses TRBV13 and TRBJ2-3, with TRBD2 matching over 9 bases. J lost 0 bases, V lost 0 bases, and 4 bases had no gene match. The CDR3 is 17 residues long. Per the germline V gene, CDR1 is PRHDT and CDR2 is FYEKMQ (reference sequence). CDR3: CASSLGRLAVSTDTQYF. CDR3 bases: TGTGCCAGCAGCTTAGGGAGACTAGCGGTGAGCACAGATACGCAGTATTTT. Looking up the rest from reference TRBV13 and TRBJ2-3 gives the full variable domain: AAGVIQSPRHLIKEKRETATLKCYPIPRHDTVYWYQQGPGQDPQFLISFYEKMQSDKGSIPDRFSAQQFSDYHSELNMSSLELGDSALYFCASSLGRLAVSTDTQYFGPGTRLTVL.

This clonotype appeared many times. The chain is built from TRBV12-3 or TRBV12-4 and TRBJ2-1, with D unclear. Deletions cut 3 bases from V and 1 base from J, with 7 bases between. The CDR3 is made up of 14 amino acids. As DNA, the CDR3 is TGTGCCAGCAGTTTTGTTCCATCCTACAATGAGCAGTTCTTC. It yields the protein CASSFVPSYNEQFF.

The CDR3 coding sequence is TGCGCCAGCAGCTTTGACAGGGCTGGTGGCGGGGAGCTGTTTTTT. Protein sequence: CASSFDRAGGGELFF. The gene calls are TRBV5-1 and TRBJ2-2; 7 bases map to TRBD1. Germline V gene data show CDR1 as SGHRS and CDR2 as YFSETQ. V shed 2 bases, J shed 7 bases, and the junction held 8 bases outside the gene matches. This CDR3 region has 15 residues.

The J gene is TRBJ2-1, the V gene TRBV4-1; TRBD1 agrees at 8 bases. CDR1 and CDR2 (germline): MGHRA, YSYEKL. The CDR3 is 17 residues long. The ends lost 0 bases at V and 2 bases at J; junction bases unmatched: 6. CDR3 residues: CASSQERRGRPYNEQFF. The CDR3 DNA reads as TGCGCCAGCAGCCAAGAACGCAGGGGGCGTCCCTACAATGAGCAGTTCTTC.

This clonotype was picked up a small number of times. The CDR3 here is CAVRGDRDSYEQYF. The CDR3 DNA follows: TGTGCCGTCCGTGGGGACAGGGACTCCTACGAGCAGTACTTC. The chain combines TRBV7-9 with TRBJ2-7, with 9 positions matching TRBD1. The V gene's germline CDR1 is SEHNR and CDR2 FQNEAQ (reference sequence). Trimming took 11 bases from V and 0 from J; bases not matched to a gene: 8. The CDR3 runs 14 residues. Looking up the rest from reference TRBV7-9 and TRBJ2-7 gives the full variable domain: DTGVSQNPRHKITKRGQNVTFRCDPISEHNRLYWYRQTLGQGPEFLTYFQNEAQLEKSRLLSDRFSAERPKGSFSTLEIQRTEQGDSAMYLCAVRGDRDSYEQYFGPGTRLTVT.

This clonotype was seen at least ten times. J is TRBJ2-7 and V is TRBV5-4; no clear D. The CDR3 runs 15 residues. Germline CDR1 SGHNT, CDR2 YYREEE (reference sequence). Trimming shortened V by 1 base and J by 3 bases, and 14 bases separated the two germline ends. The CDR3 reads CASSLRAGSFYEQYF. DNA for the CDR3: TGTGCCAGCAGCTTGCGCGCAGGCAGTTTCTACGAGCAGTACTTC.

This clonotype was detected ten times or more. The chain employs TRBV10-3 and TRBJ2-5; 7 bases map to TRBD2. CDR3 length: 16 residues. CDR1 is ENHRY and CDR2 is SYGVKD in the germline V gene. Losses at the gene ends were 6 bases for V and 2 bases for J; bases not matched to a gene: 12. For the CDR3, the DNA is TGTGCCATCAGCGACGGTCGGCTAGCGGCTCAAGAGACCCAGTACTTC. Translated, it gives CAISDGRLAAQETQYF.

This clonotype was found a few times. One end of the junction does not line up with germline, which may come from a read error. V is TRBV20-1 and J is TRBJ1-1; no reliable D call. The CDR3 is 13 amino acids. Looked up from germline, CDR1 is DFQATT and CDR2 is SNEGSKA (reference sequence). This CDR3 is CSARSPMNNEAFF. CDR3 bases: TGCAGTGCTAGGTCACCTATGAACAATGAAGCTTTCTTT.

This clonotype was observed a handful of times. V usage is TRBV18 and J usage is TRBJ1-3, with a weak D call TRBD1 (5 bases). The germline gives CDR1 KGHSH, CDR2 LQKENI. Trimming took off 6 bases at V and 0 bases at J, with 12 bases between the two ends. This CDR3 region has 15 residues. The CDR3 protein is CASSLDSFSGNTIYF. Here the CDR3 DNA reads TGTGCCAGCTCCCTCGACAGCTTCTCTGGAAACACCATATATTTT.

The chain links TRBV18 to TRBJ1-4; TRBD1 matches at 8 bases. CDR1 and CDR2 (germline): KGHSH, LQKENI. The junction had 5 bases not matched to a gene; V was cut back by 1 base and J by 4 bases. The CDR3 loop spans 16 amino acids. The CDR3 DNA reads TGTGCCAGCTCACCACGACAGGGGAACAGTAATGAAAAACTGTTTTTT. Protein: CASSPRQGNSNEKLFF. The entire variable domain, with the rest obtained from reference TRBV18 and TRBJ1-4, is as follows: NAGVMQNPRHLVRRRGQEARLRCSPMKGHSHVYWYRQLPEEGLKFMVYLQKENIIDESGMPKERFSAEFPKEGPSILRIQQVVRGDSAAYFCASSPRQGNSNEKLFFGSGTQLSVL.

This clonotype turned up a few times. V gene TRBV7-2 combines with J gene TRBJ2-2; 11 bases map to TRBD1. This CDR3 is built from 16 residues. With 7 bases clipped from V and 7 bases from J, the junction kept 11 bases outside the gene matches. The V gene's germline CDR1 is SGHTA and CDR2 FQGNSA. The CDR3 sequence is CASTTPDRGRSGELFF. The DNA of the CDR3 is TGTGCCAGCACCACCCCGGACAGGGGGCGTAGCGGGGAGCTGTTTTTT.

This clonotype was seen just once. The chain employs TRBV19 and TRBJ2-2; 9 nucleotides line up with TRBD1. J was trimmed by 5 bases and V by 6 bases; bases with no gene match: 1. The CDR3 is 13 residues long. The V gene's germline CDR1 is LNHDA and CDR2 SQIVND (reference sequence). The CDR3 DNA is TGTGCCAGTAGGGACAGGGGAACCGGGGAGCTGTTTTTT. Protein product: CASRDRGTGELFF. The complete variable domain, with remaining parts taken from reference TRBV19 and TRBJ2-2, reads DGGITQSPKYLFRKEGQNVTLSCEQNLNHDAMYWYRQDPGQGLRLIYYSQIVNDFQKGDIAEGYSVSREKKESFPLTVTSAQKNPTAFYLCASRDRGTGELFFGEGSRLTVL.